Below, 27 T cell receptor beta chains from the same sample are listed, as sequenced in a study of T cells after yellow fever vaccination. TCRdb processed the 5' RACE reads anew with MiXCR; each CDR3 protein has one entry. The sample consists of 25,000 to 35,000 distinct CDR3 sequences, 4.4% of them appearing once. The material sequenced was CD8+ T cells sorted from PBMCs, taken 5 days after the yellow fever booster vaccination. The receptors originated from a man aged 30-40 years who received the YFV17D yellow fever vaccine.

The CDR3 protein is CASSLLASYNEQFF. DNA for the CDR3: TGTGCCAGCAGTCTGCTAGCGTCATACAATGAGCAGTTCTTC. The gene calls are TRBV6-1 and TRBJ2-1; D possibly corresponds to TRBD2 (6 bases). Germline values: CDR1 MNHNS, CDR2 SASEGT. V was pared by 5 bases and J by 4 bases, with 12 bases between. The CDR3 has 14 amino acids.

In its sample, this clonotype was seen many times. The chain has TRBV7-2 and TRBJ2-5; the match to TRBD2 covers 9 bases. CDR3 size: 14 residues. The ends lost 5 bases at V and 3 bases at J; junction bases unmatched: 4. The germline CDR1 and CDR2 sequences are SGHTA and FQGNSA. CDR3 in amino acids: CASSLQREEETQYF. CDR3 coding DNA: TGTGCCAGCAGCCTACAGCGGGAGGAAGAGACCCAGTACTTC.

This clonotype showed up many times. The chain couples TRBV4-2 to TRBJ2-3; 7 nucleotides line up with TRBD2. The germline V gene has CDR1 LGHNA and CDR2 YNFKEQ. This CDR3 comprises 15 residues. J lost 4 bases, V lost 4 bases, and 8 bases had no gene match. This CDR3 reads CASSPVAGAADTQYF. Here the CDR3 DNA reads TGTGCCAGCAGCCCCGTGGCGGGAGCCGCAGATACGCAGTATTTT.

This clonotype was recorded many times. The chain employs TRBV7-6 and TRBJ1-4; D gene uncertain. V shed 1 base and J shed 7 bases, with 10 bases lying between them. The germline V gene has CDR1 SGHVS and CDR2 FNYEAQ. This CDR3 contains 14 residues. The CDR3 nucleotides are TGTGCCAGCAGCTTAGACAGTATAAGTGAAAAACTGTTTTTT. Amino acids: CASSLDSISEKLFF.

This clonotype has a count of ten or more. The V and J genes are TRBV14 and TRBJ1-4; no reliable D call. Germline CDR1 is SGHDN and CDR2 is FVKESK. V was pared by 1 base and J by 14 bases, with 14 bases between. CDR3 length equals 13 residues. The CDR3 DNA reads as TGTGCCAGCAGCCAAGTATCCGGGTCTGGGCTGTTTTTT. Its translation: CASSQVSGSGLFF.

Ten or more counts support this clonotype. The CDR3 loop reads CASSFGLAGYEQYF. The CDR3 nucleotides are TGTGCCAGCAGTTTTGGGCTAGCGGGATACGAGCAGTACTTC. The rearrangement joins TRBV27 to TRBJ2-7; 9 nucleotides line up with TRBD2. Germline loops: CDR1 MNHEY, CDR2 SMNVEV (reference sequence). This CDR3 region has 14 residues. The ends lost 3 bases at V and 4 bases at J; junction bases unmatched: 4.

This clonotype was found a few times. The chain links TRBV30 to TRBJ2-5; D may be TRBD1 (8 bases). The germline gives CDR1 GTSNPN, CDR2 SVGIG (reference sequence). The V and J ends lost 5 bases and 5 bases respectively, with 18 bases between them. The CDR3 is 14 amino acids. The CDR3 region is CAWGGGQGAETQYF. In DNA, the CDR3 is TGTGCCTGGGGGGGGGGGCAGGGGGCTGAGACCCAGTACTTC.

About this clonotype itself: Given a much more abundant clone one base away, this may be a read error. The chain employs TRBV3-1 and TRBJ2-7; D gene uncertain. CDR1 LGHDT and CDR2 YNNKEL come from the germline V gene (reference sequence). The CDR3 sequence is 12 residues long. V shed 0 bases and J shed 2 bases, with 2 bases lying between them. CDR3 sequence: CASSQEAYEQYF. The CDR3 bases are TGTGCCAGCAGCCAAGAGGCCTACGAGCAGTACTTC.

This clonotype has ten or more counts. This rearrangement joins TRBV6-5 to TRBJ2-3; TRBD1 might be the D (6 bases). CDR3 length: 13 residues. The germline V gene encodes CDR1 MNHEY and CDR2 SVGAGI. The V and J ends lost 2 bases and 6 bases respectively, with 9 bases between them. The CDR3 nucleotides are TGTGCCAGCAGTTACGTTCAGGGGGATACGCAGTATTTT. Its protein product is CASSYVQGDTQYF.

This clonotype came up many times. The V call is TRBV11-2, the J call TRBJ2-4; TRBD2 agrees at 7 bases. The CDR3 loop spans 17 amino acids. In germline, CDR1 is SGHAT, CDR2 FQNNGV. J was trimmed by 4 bases and V by 3 bases; bases with no gene match: 12. As DNA, the CDR3 is TGTGCCAGCAGCTTCGTCCCAGCTTGGGGGGGGAAAAACATTCAGTACTTC. Residues: CASSFVPAWGGKNIQYF.

This clonotype was counted at least ten times. The V call is TRBV20-1, the J call TRBJ2-2; TRBD2 matches 8 bases. The CDR3 runs to 13 residues. The germline gives CDR1 DFQATT, CDR2 SNEGSKA (reference sequence). The CDR3 spells CSGLADNTGELFF. The DNA for the CDR3 is TGCAGCGGACTAGCAGACAACACCGGGGAGCTGTTTTTT.

At least ten counts were recorded for this clonotype. The rearrangement joins TRBV28 to TRBJ1-5; D ambiguous. The CDR3 loop spans 12 amino acids. Trimming left V 2 bases short and J 9 bases short, with 8 bases between. The germline V gene encodes CDR1 MDHEN and CDR2 SYDVKM. CDR3 loop: CASSLDRPPQHF. CDR3 bases: TGTGCCAGCAGTTTAGATCGTCCGCCCCAGCATTTT. Full variable domain (outside the CDR3, taken from reference TRBV28 and TRBJ1-5): DVKVTQSSRYLVKRTGEKVFLECVQDMDHENMFWYRQDPGLGLRLIYFSYDVKMKEKGDIPEGYSVSREKKERFSLILESASTNQTSMYLCASSLDRPPQHFGDGTRLSIL.

This clonotype was seen many times. The chain carries TRBV7-9 and TRBJ2-1; D not resolved. The germline V gene has CDR1 SEHNR and CDR2 FQNEAQ (reference sequence). The CDR3 totals 13 residues. The V gene lost 6 bases and the J gene lost 5 bases, with 11 bases spanning the gap. The CDR3 spells CASRPLDHNEQFF. The CDR3 nucleotides read TGTGCCAGCAGACCTCTAGACCACAATGAGCAGTTCTTC. The full variable domain, with the rest looked up from reference TRBV7-9 and TRBJ2-1, is DTGVSQNPRHKITKRGQNVTFRCDPISEHNRLYWYRQTLGQGPEFLTYFQNEAQLEKSRLLSDRFSAERPKGSFSTLEIQRTEQGDSAMYLCASRPLDHNEQFFGPGTRLTVL.

In this sample, this clonotype turned up many times. J is TRBJ2-1 and V is TRBV4-3; perhaps D is TRBD1 or TRBD2 (6 bases each). Germline V gives CDR1 LGHNA, CDR2 YSLEER. The V gene lost 0 bases and the J gene lost 12 bases, with 21 bases spanning the gap. CDR3 length equals 16 residues. The CDR3 DNA is TGCGCCAGCAGCCAAGAAGGGGGGACTCTTATGTTGGGGCAGTTCTTC. Amino acid sequence: CASSQEGGTLMLGQFF.

This clonotype was recorded at least ten times. The chain is built from TRBV15 and TRBJ2-7, with no clear D. This CDR3 contains 13 residues. Germline assignment: CDR1 LNHNV and CDR2 YYDKDF (reference sequence). V lost 5 bases and J 6 bases, leaving 14 bases between the germline ends. The CDR3 coding sequence is TGTGCCACCAGCGCTGCATGGAATCGCGAGCAGTACTTC. Protein product: CATSAAWNREQYF.

This clonotype was seen repeatedly, ten times or more. The chain is built from TRBV5-4 and TRBJ2-7, with 8 bases lining up with TRBD1. Germline V CDR1 and CDR2: SGHNT, YYREEE (reference sequence). The CDR3 totals 15 residues. V gave up 3 bases and J gave up 5 bases; unmatched junction bases: 10. This chain's CDR3 is CASSSVGTGLHEQYF. In DNA, the CDR3 is TGTGCCAGCAGCTCGGTCGGGACAGGACTTCACGAGCAGTACTTC.

A word on this clonotype: Being one base from a much bigger clone, this may be a read error. The J gene is TRBJ2-3, the V gene TRBV28; 12 bases map to TRBD2. The CDR3 covers 17 residues. Germline V gene sequence: CDR1 MDHEN, CDR2 SYDVKM. This CDR3 is CVSIGLAGGPSEDTQYF. CDR3 nucleotide sequence: TGTGTCAGCATCGGGCTAGCGGGAGGGCCATCTGAGGATACGCAGTATTTT.

This clonotype has ten or more counts. This chain links TRBV4-2 with TRBJ2-3, with D possibly TRBD2 on 7 matching bases. The CDR3 covers 17 residues. V lost 0 bases and J lost 3, with 16 bases in between. Germline V gene data show CDR1 as LGHNA and CDR2 as YNFKEQ. As DNA, the CDR3 is TGTGCCAGCAGCCAAGAGACGGGGGCGGGAGTGACAGATACGCAGTATTTT. This sequence encodes CASSQETGAGVTDTQYF.

This clonotype appeared many times. V usage is TRBV7-6 and J usage is TRBJ2-1, with TRBD2 matching 10 bases. Per the germline V gene, CDR1 is SGHVS and CDR2 is FNYEAQ. The CDR3 has 15 amino acids. The V segment lost 3 bases and the J segment 7 bases; nucleotides outside the gene matches: 6. CDR3 in DNA: TGTGCCAGCAGCTTCCTAGCGGGAGTGAATAATGAGCAGTTCTTC. This encodes CASSFLAGVNNEQFF.

This clonotype was seen ten or more times. The rearrangement joins TRBV5-1 to TRBJ2-7, with TRBD2 identical over 7 bases. The germline CDR1 and CDR2 sequences are SGHRS and YFSETQ. The CDR3 runs to 14 residues. The junction had 5 bases not matched to a gene; V was cut back by 4 bases and J by 1 base. The CDR3 bases are TGCGCCAGCAGCGGAACTAGCGCATCCTACGAGCAGTACTTC. It specifies CASSGTSASYEQYF.

The genes are TRBV5-5 and TRBJ1-1; D is ambiguous. Germline CDR1 is SGHKS and CDR2 is YYEKEE (reference sequence). V was pared by 5 bases and J by 5 bases, with 16 bases between. The CDR3 loop spans 14 amino acids. The CDR3 protein is CASSPFGEGTEAFF. The DNA for the CDR3 is TGTGCCAGCAGTCCCTTTGGGGAAGGTACTGAAGCTTTCTTT.

This clonotype was recorded many times. The chain couples TRBV12-3 or TRBV12-4 to TRBJ2-5; 9 nucleotides align to TRBD2. This CDR3 region has 15 residues. J gave up 4 bases and V 8 bases, and 11 bases lay outside the gene matches. The DNA for the CDR3 is TGTGCCAGCGGAATGGCGGGAGGGCCATTAGAGACCCAGTACTTC. Residues: CASGMAGGPLETQYF.

This clonotype has at least ten counts. The chain combines TRBV12-5 with TRBJ2-1, with TRBD2 as a possible D gene (6 bases). Germline V gene data show CDR1 as LGHNT and CDR2 as FRNRAP. Trimming took off 0 bases at V and 8 bases at J, with 14 bases between the two ends. This CDR3 contains 15 residues. The CDR3 sequence is CASGLVLAGTDEQFF. In DNA form, the CDR3 reads TGTGCTAGTGGTTTGGTACTAGCTGGGACGGATGAGCAGTTCTTC.

This clonotype was recorded many times. V and J are TRBV7-2 and TRBJ2-3, with D possibly called TRBD1 or TRBD2 (5 bases each). Germline V gene lookup returns CDR1 SGHTA and CDR2 FQGNSA. V was shortened by 5 bases and J by 0 bases, with 9 bases between the two germline ends. The CDR3 contains 14 residues. The CDR3 bases are TGTGCCAGCAGCCCGGGACCAAGCACAGATACGCAGTATTTT. Amino acids: CASSPGPSTDTQYF.

At least ten counts were recorded for this clonotype. The chain recombines TRBV20-1 with TRBJ2-1; 9 nucleotides match TRBD2. The junction had 8 bases not matched to a gene; V was cut back by 6 bases and J by 5 bases. CDR1 and CDR2 (germline): DFQATT, SNEGSKA (reference sequence). The CDR3 runs to 14 residues. CDR3 amino acids: CSATLLAGHNEQFF. Here the CDR3 DNA reads TGCAGTGCCACCCTTCTAGCGGGGCACAATGAGCAGTTCTTC.

This clonotype has a count of ten or more. V is TRBV7-9 and J is TRBJ2-3, with TRBD2 identical over 7 bases. CDR1 and CDR2 from the germline V gene are SEHNR and FQNEAQ (reference sequence). The junction had 14 bases not matched to a gene; V was cut back by 11 bases and J by 6 bases. CDR3 length: 14 residues. CDR3 in DNA: TGTGCCTATCCATCGGCGGGAGTAGTGGATACGCAGTATTTT. Its protein product is CAYPSAGVVDTQYF.

This clonotype was counted ten times or more. V usage is TRBV12-3 or TRBV12-4 and J usage is TRBJ2-2; no reliable D call. This CDR3 comprises 15 residues. The V gene lost 2 bases and the J gene lost 2 bases, with 9 bases spanning the gap. The CDR3 DNA is TGTGCCAGCAGTTTAACGGACCCTAACACCGGGGAGCTGTTTTTT. It is translated as CASSLTDPNTGELFF.